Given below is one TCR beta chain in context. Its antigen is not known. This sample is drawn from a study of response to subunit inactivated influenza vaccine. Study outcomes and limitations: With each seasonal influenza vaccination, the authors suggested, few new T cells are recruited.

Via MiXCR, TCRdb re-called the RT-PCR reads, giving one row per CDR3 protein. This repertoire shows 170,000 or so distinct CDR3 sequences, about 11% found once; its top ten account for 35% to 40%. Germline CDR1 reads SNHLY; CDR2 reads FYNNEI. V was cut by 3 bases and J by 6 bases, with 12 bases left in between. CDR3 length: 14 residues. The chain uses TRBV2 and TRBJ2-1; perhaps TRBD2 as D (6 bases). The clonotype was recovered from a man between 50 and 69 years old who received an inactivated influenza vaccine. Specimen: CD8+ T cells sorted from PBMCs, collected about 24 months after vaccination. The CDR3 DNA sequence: TGTGCCAGCAGTGAGTATAGTAGCGGCAATGAGCAGTTCTTC. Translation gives CASSEYSSGNEQFF.